The clone carrying this T cell receptor (beta chain) came up a few times. The antigen is unknown. The source of the sample is a study of STAT3 mutations in large granular lymphocyte leukemia. Whole-study results and caveats: At least one immunodominant TCR beta clonotype appeared in every T-cell large granular lymphocyte leukemia patient. After therapy, about 35% of the 18 patients switched clonotypes, all new clones STAT3 wild type.

The CDR3 consists of 16 residues. The germline V gene has CDR1 MNHNY and CDR2 SVGAGI (reference sequence). Trimming stripped 2 bases from V and 3 bases from J, with 16 bases between. This table comes from immunoSEQ multiplex PCR, and its TCRdb copy is limited to in-frame clones, with some not included. The sample yields several thousand clones, roughly 36% seen once. Sequenced sample: peripheral blood mononuclear cells. The gene calls are TRBV6-6 and TRBJ1-2, with D perhaps TRBD1 (6 bases). The TCR comes from a woman aged 40-49 years with T-cell large granular lymphocyte leukemia. Some clones in this sample may be carry-over from other donors' samples. DNA for the CDR3: TGTGCCAGCAGTTACGGGGGGGGGCAGGCTTACTATGGCTACACCTTC. Translation: CASSYGGGQAYYGYTF.